These T cell receptor beta chains were read from a single sample in a study of blood T cell repertoires in COVID-19. The data were produced by immunoSEQ multiplex PCR, yet TCRdb's version contains in-frame clones alone and is incomplete. This repertoire shows hundreds of thousands of clones, roughly 81% found once; its top ten account for 7.5%. Sample: peripheral blood. The receptors were sampled from a woman older than 75 with COVID-19, enrolled during active disease. Each CDR3 is given with its conserved first and last residue. A D gene is named only where the DNA matches it firmly.

v_call d_call cdr3_aa
TRBV30 TRBD2 CAATSGGYNEQFF
TRBV2 NA CASSGEGIHYGYTF
TRBV7-2 TRBD2 CASSYATSGSITDTQYF
TRBV5-5 NA CASSLAQGFYNEQFF
TRBV3-1/TRBV3-2 NA CASSQGRNTEAFF
TRBV29-1 NA CSVLGGNGYTF
TRBV21-1 NA CASSEGGRGKTQYF
TRBV28 TRBD1 CASFGQATEPQHF
TRBV7-9 NA CASSPREGQGRNTIYF
TRBV7-9 TRBD2 CASSFLGGFTGELFF
TRBV7-2 TRBD1 CASSFHTGGKHAFF
TRBV19 TRBD1 CASSIQGATHGYTF
TRBV18 NA CASSPVTSPDTQYF
TRBV11-2 NA CASSFTGPGGYTF
TRBV14 NA CASSQDMGATAFF
TRBV30 NA CAWTLGSYEQYF
TRBV4-1 TRBD2 CASSLREREAYEQYF
TRBV18 NA CASSPRVLGNTEAFF